A selection of T cell receptor beta chains follows, all from one sample in a study of T-cell memory formation after mild COVID-19. Each CDR3 protein gets one entry after TCRdb re-called the 5' RACE reads with MiXCR. Of 300,000 to 400,000 distinct CDR3 sequences in the sample, about 15% were seen once. The source material was PBMCs or a T cell subset sorted from them (not recorded which). These TCRs come from a man younger than 35 who had mild COVID-19 (a few samples of this study predate the infection). Cell type and time point are not known. The CDR3 runs from the conserved cysteine through the conserved F or W. A D gene is named only where the DNA matches it firmly. Rows may omit the clone size; those that give it use once, few, many or a size class.

clone size,D gene,V gene,J gene,CDR3 protein,CDR3 DNA
few,TRBD2,TRBV7-8,TRBJ2-3,CASSLETGGPADTQYF,TGTGCCAGCAGCTTAGAAACGGGGGGGCCTGCAGATACGCAGTATTTT
many,-,TRBV10-2,TRBJ2-7,CASRDNSYEQYF,TGCGCCAGCAGAGACAACTCCTACGAGCAGTACTTC
-,TRBD1,TRBV30,TRBJ1-2,CAWSVRGGNYGYTF,TGTGCCTGGAGTGTAAGAGGGGGCAACTATGGCTACACCTTC
-,-,TRBV12-3/TRBV12-4,TRBJ2-3,CASSRRDGGPSTDTQYF,TGTGCCAGCAGCCGCCGAGATGGGGGGCCTAGCACAGATACGCAGTATTTT
-,-,TRBV15,TRBJ1-2,CATSRVSQGIRGYTF,TGTGCCACCAGCAGAGTTTCCCAGGGGATCCGTGGCTACACCTTC
-,-,TRBV5-5,TRBJ1-3,CASSLLGVVLGNTIYF,TGTGCCAGCAGCTTGCTCGGTGTAGTACTCGGAAACACCATATATTTT
few,-,TRBV24-1,TRBJ2-1,CATSGGTSSYNEQFF,TGTGCCACCAGTGGGGGGACGAGCTCCTACAATGAGCAGTTCTTC
few,-,TRBV7-6,TRBJ2-5,CASSLGPAGETQYF,TGTGCCAGCAGCTTAGGCCCTGCAGGAGAGACCCAGTACTTC
once,-,TRBV19,TRBJ1-5,CASSIVDSQAQHF,TGTGCCAGTAGTATAGTTGACTCTCAGGCCCAGCATTTT
-,-,TRBV30,TRBJ2-4,CAWSFIAKNIQYF,TGTGCCTGGAGTTTTATAGCCAAAAACATTCAGTACTTC
-,-,TRBV15,TRBJ1-1,CATSRDTLADPEAFF,TGTGCCACCAGCAGAGATACCCTCGCCGACCCTGAAGCTTTCTTT
-,TRBD1,TRBV7-2,TRBJ1-1,CASSSQGGADTEAFF,TGTGCCAGCAGCTCGCAGGGGGGCGCGGACACTGAAGCTTTCTTT
few,-,TRBV7-2,TRBJ1-2,CASSRASGGGYGYTF,TGTGCCAGCAGCCGAGCTTCGGGGGGTGGCTATGGCTACACCTTC
few,-,TRBV4-3,TRBJ1-2,CASSQDVGGPGGYTF,TGCGCCAGCAGCCAAGATGTGGGGGGCCCCGGTGGCTACACCTTC
few,TRBD1,TRBV7-2,TRBJ1-4,CASSLTSPGTGGDEKLFF,TGTGCCAGCAGCTTAACCTCCCCCGGGACAGGGGGCGATGAAAAACTGTTTTTT
few,-,TRBV19,TRBJ2-5,CASSISPGRQETQYF,TGTGCCAGTAGTATTTCTCCAGGGCGGCAAGAGACCCAGTACTTC
few,-,TRBV12-3/TRBV12-4,TRBJ2-1,CASSYTTYEQFF,TGTGCCAGCAGCTACACTACTTATGAGCAGTTCTTC
many,TRBD2,TRBV20-1,TRBJ2-3,CSARTGGSDTQYF,TGCAGTGCCCGTACGGGGGGGTCAGATACGCAGTATTTT
few,-,TRBV5-1,TRBJ2-5,CASSFRMPQETQYF,TGCGCCAGCAGCTTCAGGATGCCTCAAGAGACCCAGTACTTC
few,-,TRBV6-5,TRBJ1-3,CASRAGRSKWSGNTIYF,TGTGCCAGCAGGGCGGGCCGGTCGAAATGGTCTGGAAACACCATATATTTT
-,-,TRBV9,TRBJ2-5,CASSSLSDRATQYF,TGTGCCAGCAGCTCACTTTCCGACCGTGCGACCCAGTACTTC
-,-,TRBV4-3,TRBJ2-5,CASSQGGSDGEETQYF,TGCGCCAGCAGCCAAGGGGGGTCGGACGGAGAAGAGACCCAGTACTTC
-,-,TRBV4-3,TRBJ2-3,CASSQWGSEYTDTQYF,TGCGCCAGCAGCCAATGGGGCAGCGAATACACAGATACGCAGTATTTT
-,-,TRBV21-1,TRBJ2-3,CASSKGLWSVQERDTQYF,TGTGCCAGCAGCAAAGGGCTTTGGTCGGTACAGGAGAGGGATACGCAGTATTTT
-,TRBD1,TRBV24-1,TRBJ2-2,CATSDPGTDTGNTGELFF,TGTGCCACCAGTGATCCGGGGACAGACACAGGGAACACCGGGGAGCTGTTTTTT
-,-,TRBV29-1,TRBJ2-2,CSVWDAAGDTGELFF,TGCAGCGTTTGGGACGCAGCTGGCGACACCGGGGAGCTGTTTTTT
-,-,TRBV18,TRBJ1-2,CASSPDYINRVNYGYTF,TGTGCCAGCTCACCTGATTACATTAACAGGGTTAACTATGGCTACACCTTC
few,TRBD2,TRBV15,TRBJ2-3,CATSREGGGTDTQYF,TGTGCCACCAGCAGAGAGGGGGGGGGCACAGATACGCAGTATTTT
-,-,TRBV20-1,TRBJ2-3,CSAARGAGDTQYF,TGCAGTGCTGCGAGGGGGGCTGGAGATACGCAGTATTTT